This T cell receptor beta chain derives from a study of OX40 agonist ivuxolimab in advanced cancers. Germline V gives CDR1 MGHRA, CDR2 YSYEKL. This CDR3 region has 14 residues. V was shortened by 0 bases and J by 9 bases, with 12 bases between the two germline ends. The repertoire was sequenced with immunoSEQ multiplex PCR; TCRdb's copy has only in-frame clones and lacks some. The profile covers approximately 37,000 clones, with around 70% appearing a single time and nearly 20% taken by the ten largest. The chain has TRBV4-1 and TRBJ1-5; D not certain. This sequence originates from an adult with an advanced solid tumor such as melanoma, head and neck, liver or kidney cancer. This material consisted of CD4+ or CD8+ T cells sorted from blood, taken in a trial of the OX40 agonist ivuxolimab. Here the CDR3 DNA reads TGCGCCAGCAGCCAAGAACCGGGTTACAGGCCCCAGCATTTT. This translates into CASSQEPGYRPQHF.